A single sample is the source of the 21 T cell receptor beta chains below, sequenced in a study of type 1 regulatory T cells (dated by TCRdb to the early 2020s). What the work shows at the level of the full study, not this receptor alone: Compared with non-Tr1 cells, Tr1 cells had a narrower TCR repertoire, and the study took this difference to reflect clonal expansion driven by alloantigen.

Data came from an Illumina MiSeq. TCRdb passed the public sequencing reads through fastp at Q25 and MiXCR, retaining productive beta sequences. Each entry is one CDR3 protein sequence, shown with its most common DNA and genes. The table for this sample lists tens of thousands of distinct CDR3 sequences; around 21% of them were counted only once. The top ten clones comprise more than 7.5% of the sample. The antigens for these receptors are not known. The sample consisted of cultured type 1 regulatory T (Tr1) cells, either the whole culture or a sorted fraction (not recorded which). This specimen's cell subset or site label, interpreted: type 1 regulatory T cells sorted from the T-allo10 product. The receptors stem from a human donor in good health.

V is TRBV2 and J is TRBJ1-5, with D possibly TRBD1 on 5 matching bases. V was shortened by 8 bases and J by 3 bases, with 5 bases between the two germline ends. This CDR3 is built from 11 residues. Germline lookup yields CDR1 SNHLY and CDR2 FYNNEI. DNA of the CDR3: TGTGCCAGCGGGACCAATCAGCCCCAGCATTTT. It is translated as CASGTNQPQHF.

The chain employs TRBV20-1 and TRBJ2-7; D remains unclear. The CDR3 length is 16 residues. From germline, CDR1 is DFQATT and CDR2 SNEGSKA (reference sequence). Trimming removed 2 bases at V and 5 bases at J, with 22 bases between. The CDR3 DNA is TGCAGTGCTAGATCCTACATACTTGGCTGGTCAAACGAGCAGTACTTC. It encodes CSARSYILGWSNEQYF.

This clonotype was found many times. The rearrangement joins TRBV5-1 to TRBJ2-1, with TRBD2 identical over 7 bases. The CDR3 is made up of 15 amino acids. After removal of 1 base from V and 5 bases from J, the junction contained 6 bases not matched to a gene. Germline V lookup: CDR1 SGHRS, CDR2 YFSETQ. The CDR3 sequence is CASSLRSSGHNEQFF. CDR3 bases: TGCGCCAGCAGCTTGAGGTCTAGCGGCCACAATGAGCAGTTCTTC.

The V and J genes are TRBV5-1 and TRBJ1-1; no reliable D call. With 4 bases removed from V and 1 base from J, the gap between germline ends came to 11 bases. In germline, CDR1 is SGHRS, CDR2 YFSETQ. CDR3 length: 14 amino acids. The CDR3 loop reads CASSPGVPNTEAFF. DNA for the CDR3: TGCGCCAGCAGCCCCGGGGTCCCGAACACTGAAGCTTTCTTT.

The CDR3 sequence: CASSLNREGGNEQFF. Here the CDR3 DNA reads TGTGCCAGCAGCTTAAACCGGGAGGGAGGGAATGAGCAGTTCTTC. The rearrangement uses TRBV7-3 and TRBJ2-1, with 8 positions matching TRBD2. The ends lost 1 base at V and 7 bases at J; junction bases unmatched: 6. Germline lookup yields CDR1 SGHTA and CDR2 FQGTGA. The CDR3 contains 15 residues.

This clonotype was detected a few times. V and J are TRBV27 and TRBJ1-3, with D hard to call. Germline V gene sequence: CDR1 MNHEY, CDR2 SMNVEV (reference sequence). The CDR3 sequence is 15 residues long. V lost 7 bases, J lost 0 bases, and 13 bases lay in between. The CDR3 loop is CASTSGPSSGNTIYF. CDR3 sequence (DNA): TGTGCCAGCACCTCTGGCCCTAGCTCTGGAAACACCATATATTTT.

This clonotype appeared a few times. This chain connects TRBV18 to TRBJ2-5; D is perhaps TRBD1 (5 bases). The germline V gene encodes CDR1 KGHSH and CDR2 LQKENI. The CDR3 runs 13 residues. V was shortened by 3 bases and J by 4 bases, with 9 bases between the two germline ends. In nucleotides, the CDR3 is TGTGCCAGCTCACCGGGTCAGGGAGAGACCCAGTACTTC. Translated, it gives CASSPGQGETQYF.

This clonotype was counted between two and nine times. This sequence joins TRBV7-8 and TRBJ2-7; D call uncertain. The CDR3 extends over 15 amino acids. The V gene's germline CDR1 is SGHVS and CDR2 FQNEAQ. The V and J ends lost 3 bases and 2 bases respectively, with 14 bases between them. The CDR3 DNA reads TGTGCCAGCAGCTTCTACTCTAGTGGCACCTACGAGCAGTACTTC. Translating it yields CASSFYSSGTYEQYF.

This clonotype was counted only a few times. The chain has TRBV18 and TRBJ1-1; 8 bases match TRBD1. V lost 5 bases and J lost 4; bases outside the gene matches: 3. Germline CDR1 reads KGHSH; CDR2 reads LQKENI. CDR3 size: 13 residues. DNA of the CDR3: TGTGCCAGCTCAAGGACAGGGTCCACTGAAGCTTTCTTT. Translated, it gives CASSRTGSTEAFF.

The chain couples TRBV11-2 to TRBJ2-5; the D is unclear. Germline-derived CDR1 and CDR2 are SGHAT and FQNNGV. This CDR3 spans 12 amino acids. The V gene lost 4 bases and the J gene lost 7 bases, with 10 bases spanning the gap. CDR3 loop: CASSSPTGTQYF. CDR3 sequence (DNA): TGTGCCAGCAGCTCCCCTACGGGGACCCAGTACTTC.

This sequence joins TRBV10-3 and TRBJ1-2; D gene ambiguous. The germline V gene encodes CDR1 ENHRY and CDR2 SYGVKD. This CDR3 has 12 amino acids. V was shortened by 6 bases and J by 4 bases, with 9 bases between the two germline ends. The CDR3 DNA is TGTGCCATCAGCGTGGAGATCTATGGCTACACCTTC. Amino acids: CAISVEIYGYTF.

V gene TRBV9 combines with J gene TRBJ1-1, with D possibly being TRBD1 (5 bases). The CDR3 runs 15 residues. Germline values: CDR1 SGDLS, CDR2 YYNGEE. V dropped 1 base and J dropped 1 base, with 11 bases sitting between them. The CDR3 protein is CASSVSQGGNTEAFF. The CDR3 DNA reads TGTGCCAGCAGCGTAAGTCAGGGAGGGAACACTGAAGCTTTCTTT.

This clonotype has just one count. The junction shows a germline mismatch at one end, possibly a read error. The rearrangement uses TRBV7-3 and TRBJ1-1; D remains ambiguous. CDR1 is SGHTA, CDR2 FQGTGA, per germline. This CDR3 has 13 amino acids. CDR3 bases: TGTGCCAGCAGCTCCTCAGGAAGAACTGAAGCTTTCTTC. Residues: CASSSSGRTEAFF.

This clonotype qualifies as medium-sized. This chain joins TRBV9 and TRBJ2-2, with D possibly called TRBD1 or TRBD2 (5 bases each). The V end was cut by 6 bases, the J end by 0 bases, with 12 bases between. The CDR3 sequence is 15 residues long. Germline loops: CDR1 SGDLS, CDR2 YYNGEE. The CDR3 is CASTRDPANTGELFF. The CDR3 nucleotides are TGTGCCAGCACCAGGGACCCAGCGAACACCGGGGAGCTGTTTTTT.

This clonotype showed up just a few times. CDR3 sequence reads: CASSSPTGGFNTEAFF. DNA for the CDR3: TGTGCCAGCAGCTCCCCGACAGGGGGCTTTAACACTGAAGCTTTCTTT. The rearrangement links TRBV5-6 to TRBJ1-1; 10 positions agree with TRBD1. CDR3 size: 16 residues. The junction had 7 bases not matched to a gene; V was cut back by 3 bases and J by 2 bases. Per the germline V gene, CDR1 is SGHDT and CDR2 is YYEEEE.

Note on this clonotype: This may be a read error, as it is one base from a much larger clone. This chain joins TRBV7-2 and TRBJ2-7; D unresolved. Germline lookup yields CDR1 SGHTA and CDR2 FQGNSA. Trimming cost V 0 bases and J 1 base, with 13 bases left between them. The CDR3 length is 16 residues. The CDR3 here is CASSLAPPSPSYEQYF. The DNA for the CDR3 is TGTGCCAGCAGCTTAGCTCCTCCTTCACCGTCCTACGAGCAGTACTTC.

V and J are TRBV5-1 and TRBJ2-3; perhaps D is TRBD1 or TRBD2 (5 bases each). V lost 1 base and J 6 bases, leaving 12 bases between the germline ends. This CDR3 spans 14 amino acids. CDR1 and CDR2 from the germline V gene are SGHRS and YFSETQ. In nucleotides, the CDR3 is TGCGCCAGCAGCTTGATCGAAGGGGAGGATACGCAGTATTTT. Encoded protein: CASSLIEGEDTQYF.

V usage is TRBV24-1 and J usage is TRBJ2-5; D call uncertain. Trimming stripped 3 bases from V and 1 base from J, with 8 bases between. The CDR3 runs to 14 residues. The germline V gene encodes CDR1 KGHDR and CDR2 SFDVKD. In nucleotides, the CDR3 is TGTGCCACCAGTGATCGATATGCCCAAGAGACCCAGTACTTC. Encoded protein: CATSDRYAQETQYF.

This rearrangement joins TRBV3-1 to TRBJ2-7; D is unclear. V was clipped by 4 bases and J by 7 bases, with 11 bases between them. The CDR3 loop spans 12 amino acids. CDR1 and CDR2 (germline): LGHDT, YNNKEL (reference sequence). CDR3 in DNA: TGTGCCAGCAGCCGCTCGCCTTGGGAGCAGTACTTC. Translated: CASSRSPWEQYF.

This clonotype occurred a few times. This sequence joins TRBV20-1 and TRBJ2-7; D is unclear. This CDR3 contains 15 residues. V was trimmed by 1 base and J by 0 bases, leaving 13 bases between them. CDR1 and CDR2 (germline): DFQATT, SNEGSKA (reference sequence). CDR3 sequence reads: CSARGWVRSSYEQYF. Written as DNA, the CDR3 is TGCAGTGCTAGAGGCTGGGTCAGGAGCTCCTACGAGCAGTACTTC.

This clonotype came up once. The chain joins TRBV6-5 to TRBJ1-5; the D is unclear. V was trimmed by 8 bases and J by 5 bases, leaving 10 bases between them. Germline V lookup: CDR1 MNHEY, CDR2 SVGAGI. This CDR3 is 12 amino acids long. The CDR3 spells CASGPADQPQHF. The CDR3 nucleotides are TGTGCCAGCGGACCGGCCGATCAGCCCCAGCATTTT.